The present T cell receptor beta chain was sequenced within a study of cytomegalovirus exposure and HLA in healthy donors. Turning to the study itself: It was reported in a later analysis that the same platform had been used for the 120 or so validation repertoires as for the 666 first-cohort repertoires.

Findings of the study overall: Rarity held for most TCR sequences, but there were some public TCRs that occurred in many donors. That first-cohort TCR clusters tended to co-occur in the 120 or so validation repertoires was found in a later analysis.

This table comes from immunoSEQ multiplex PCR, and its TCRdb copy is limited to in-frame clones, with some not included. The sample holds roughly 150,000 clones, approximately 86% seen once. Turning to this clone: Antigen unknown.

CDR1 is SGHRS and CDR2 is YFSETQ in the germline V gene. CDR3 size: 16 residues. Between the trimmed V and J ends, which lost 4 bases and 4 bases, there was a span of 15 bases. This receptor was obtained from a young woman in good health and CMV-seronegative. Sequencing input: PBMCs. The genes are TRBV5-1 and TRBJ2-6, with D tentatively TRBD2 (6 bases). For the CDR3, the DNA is TGCGCCAGCAGCCCCTTGGGGGGTGCAGGGGCCAACGTCCTGACTTTC. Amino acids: CASSPLGGAGANVLTF.